The 6 T cell receptor beta chains listed next were all sequenced from one sample in a study of Graves' ophthalmopathy and Graves' hyperthyroidism. RNA transcripts served as template for amplifying TCR beta CDR3 sequences. Scientists carried out first-round RT-PCR using HTBI primers and then a second-round multiplex PCR. TCRdb ran MiXCR on the multiplex PCR reads and lists one entry per CDR3 protein. The sample yields a few hundred thousand distinct CDR3 sequences, approximately 35% seen once. The sequenced sample was peripheral blood or thyroid tissue (not recorded which). These TCRs come from an adult man with Graves' hyperthyroidism.

This clonotype was found many times. This chain links TRBV7-9 with TRBJ1-1; D gene uncertain. With 0 bases removed from V and 6 bases from J, the gap between germline ends came to 14 bases. The CDR3 is made up of 15 amino acids. Germline assignment: CDR1 SEHNR and CDR2 FQNEAQ (reference sequence). The CDR3 region has the DNA TGTGCCAGCAGCTTAGCGGCCCCGGATAACTCTGAAGCTTTCTTT. It is translated as CASSLAAPDNSEAFF.

As concerns this clonotype: Just one base apart from a much larger clone, this may be a read error. Because it lacks the conserved phenylalanine or tryptophan at the end, this CDR3 is likely a read error. J is TRBJ1-1 and V is TRBV7-9; 9 bases agree with TRBD1. Germline CDR1 reads SEHNR; CDR2 reads FQNEAQ (reference sequence). Losses at the gene ends were 5 bases for V and 10 bases for J; bases not matched to a gene: 8. This CDR3 has 13 residues. CDR3 nucleotides: TGTGCCAGCAGCATCCAGGGACAGGGCGCAGCTTTCCTT. It yields the protein CASSIQGQGAAFL.

As regards this clonotype: A much larger clone differs from this one at a single base, so this may be a read error. This rearrangement joins TRBV2 to TRBJ1-2; 8 bases align to TRBD1. The V gene's germline CDR1 is SNHLY and CDR2 FYNNEI. This CDR3 is 17 amino acids long. The CDR3 region has the DNA TGTGCCAGCATTGAACCGTGGCTGGTTGACAGGGGTAATGGCTACACCTTC. Residues: CASIEPWLVDRGNGYTF.

Comments on this clonotype: The CDR3 does not close with the conserved phenylalanine or tryptophan, likely indicating a read error. The DNA is left out, because the CDR3 cannot be placed on it with certainty; the CDR3 is given as TCRdb lists it. V and J are TRBV29-1 and TRBJ1-3. The CDR3 length is 8 residues, termini included. Germline values: CDR1 SQVTM, CDR2 ANQGSEA. Here the CDR3 reads CSVYLGLA.

V gene TRBV29-1 combines with J gene TRBJ1-2, with D unresolved. The CDR3 spans 13 residues. Trimming took 4 bases from V and 0 from J, leaving 9 bases between them. Germline loops: CDR1 SQVTM, CDR2 ANQGSEA. The CDR3 here is CSVGRGPNYGYTF. CDR3 bases: TGCAGCGTTGGGAGAGGACCTAACTATGGCTACACCTTC. Together with reference TRBV29-1 and TRBJ1-2, the CDR3 gives the full variable domain: SAVISQKPSRDICQRGTSLTIQCQVDSQVTMMFWYRQQPGQSLTLIATANQGSEATYESGFVIDKFPISRPNLTFSTLTVSNMSPEDSSIYLCSVGRGPNYGYTFGSGTRLTVV.

This clonotype was seen at least ten times. This chain links TRBV20-1 with TRBJ1-2, with unresolved D. The length of the CDR3 is 15 residues. Germline V gene data show CDR1 as DFQATT and CDR2 as SNEGSKA (reference sequence). The germline V and J ends were trimmed by 0 bases and 6 bases, with 17 bases remaining between them. The CDR3 DNA sequence: TGCAGTGCTAGAGATTCCAGCCCGGGAGAGAATGGCTACACCTTC. Its protein product is CSARDSSPGENGYTF.